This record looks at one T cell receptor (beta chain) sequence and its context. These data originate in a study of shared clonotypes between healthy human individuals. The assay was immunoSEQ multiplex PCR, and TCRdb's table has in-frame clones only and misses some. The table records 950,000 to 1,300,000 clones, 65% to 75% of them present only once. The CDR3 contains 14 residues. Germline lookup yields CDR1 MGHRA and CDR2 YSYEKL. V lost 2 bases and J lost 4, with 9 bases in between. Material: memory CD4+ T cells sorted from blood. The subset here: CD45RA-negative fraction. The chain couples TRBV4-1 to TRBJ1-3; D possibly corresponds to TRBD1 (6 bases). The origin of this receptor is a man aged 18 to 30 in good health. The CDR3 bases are TGCGCCAGCAGCCAACCCGGACAGGGAAACACCATATATTTT. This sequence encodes CASSQPGQGNTIYF.